This T cell receptor beta chain was captured by sequencing in a study of T cells after yellow fever vaccination. Study information: SMART-Seq v4 Ultra Low Input prepared libraries from low-cell fractions.

Points from the study as a whole: Any FACS-sorted repertoire could hold abundant clonotypes that contaminate it from the bulk population.

This CDR3 is 16 amino acids long. Trimming removed 0 bases from V and 2 bases from J, with 14 bases in between. Germline-derived CDR1 and CDR2 are SGHRS and YFSETQ. This clonotype has at least ten counts. The antigen remains unidentified. A 5'RACE template-switching step, the method used to make TCR cDNA, added a universal primer site and UMIs. Using its own MiXCR run on the 5' RACE reads, TCRdb lists one record per CDR3 protein. The sample carries some 220,000 distinct CDR3 sequences, more than 3% recorded once. This receptor was identified in a man between 18 and 35 years old who received the YFV17D yellow fever vaccine. The chain uses TRBV5-1 and TRBJ2-5, with D possibly matching TRBD1 (5 bases). The source was CD4+ T cells sorted from PBMCs, collected 10 days after the yellow fever booster vaccination. The chain's CDR3 is CASSLGAGYPQETQYF. The CDR3 DNA reads as TGCGCCAGCAGCTTGGGGGCAGGGTACCCTCAAGAGACCCAGTACTTC.